A single sample gave rise to the 6 T cell receptor beta chains below, sequenced in a study of neurological immune-mediated disorders. Regarding time point: longitudinal time-point 1 (baseline). TCRdb fed the 5' RACE reads into MiXCR, producing one record per CDR3 protein. This sample yields tens of thousands of distinct CDR3 sequences, of which roughly 13% are seen a single time; 4.5% to 5.5% belongs to the top ten. The sample comprised PBMCs. The receptors stem from a female donor with HTLV-1-associated myelopathy (HAM/TSP).

This clonotype was observed at least ten times. This rearrangement joins TRBV5-1 to TRBJ2-2; D unclear. V lost 6 bases to trimming and J lost 2 bases, with 8 bases between them. CDR3 length: 13 amino acids. CDR1 and CDR2 (germline): SGHRS, YFSETQ. CDR3 DNA sequence: TGCGCCAGCAAAACAGACAACACCGGGGAGCTGTTTTTT. Amino acid sequence: CASKTDNTGELFF.

This clonotype has a count of ten or more. The V call is TRBV7-9, the J call TRBJ2-1; D might be TRBD1 (5 bases). CDR1 is SEHNR and CDR2 is FQNEAQ in the germline V gene (reference sequence). This CDR3 is 14 amino acids long. V lost 5 bases to trimming and J lost 4 bases, with 12 bases between them. This CDR3 is CASSGEQGYNEQFF. CDR3 bases: TGTGCCAGCAGCGGAGAGCAGGGTTACAATGAGCAGTTCTTC.

This clonotype was counted at least ten times. The chain links TRBV20-1 to TRBJ1-2; 10 bases line up with TRBD1. J lost 7 bases, V lost 4 bases, and 9 bases had no gene match. Per the germline V gene, CDR1 is DFQATT and CDR2 is SNEGSKA (reference sequence). This CDR3 comprises 14 residues. The CDR3: CSATLTGGVGGYTF. CDR3 nucleotide sequence: TGCAGTGCTACTCTGACAGGGGGCGTCGGTGGCTACACCTTC.

This clonotype was seen many times. The chain uses TRBV7-9 and TRBJ2-7; D is ambiguous. The CDR3 spans 11 residues. The germline V and J ends were trimmed by 5 bases and 3 bases, with 5 bases remaining between them. Germline V gene lookup returns CDR1 SEHNR and CDR2 FQNEAQ (reference sequence). The CDR3 here is CASSLNYEQYF. CDR3 nucleotides: TGTGCCAGCAGCCTTAACTACGAGCAGTACTTC.

In this sample, this clonotype turned up many times. The CDR3 spells CSVDEGGTYEQYF. CDR3 coding DNA: TGCAGCGTTGACGAGGGGGGCACCTACGAGCAGTACTTC. V and J are TRBV29-1 and TRBJ2-7; the D call may be TRBD1 or TRBD2 (6 bases each). The V end was cut by 3 bases, the J end by 2 bases, with 11 bases between. CDR3 length: 13 amino acids. Germline CDR1 and CDR2: SQVTM and ANQGSEA.

In its sample, this clonotype was seen many times. A read error may account for a junction end that differs from germline. This chain links TRBV3-1 with TRBJ1-2, with 7 bases matching TRBD1. Germline values: CDR1 LGHDT, CDR2 YNNKEL (reference sequence). The CDR3 is made up of 12 amino acids. The CDR3 nucleotides read TGTGCCAGCAGCCAAGTGACTCGGGGGACAGTCTTC. Translation gives CASSQVTRGTVF.